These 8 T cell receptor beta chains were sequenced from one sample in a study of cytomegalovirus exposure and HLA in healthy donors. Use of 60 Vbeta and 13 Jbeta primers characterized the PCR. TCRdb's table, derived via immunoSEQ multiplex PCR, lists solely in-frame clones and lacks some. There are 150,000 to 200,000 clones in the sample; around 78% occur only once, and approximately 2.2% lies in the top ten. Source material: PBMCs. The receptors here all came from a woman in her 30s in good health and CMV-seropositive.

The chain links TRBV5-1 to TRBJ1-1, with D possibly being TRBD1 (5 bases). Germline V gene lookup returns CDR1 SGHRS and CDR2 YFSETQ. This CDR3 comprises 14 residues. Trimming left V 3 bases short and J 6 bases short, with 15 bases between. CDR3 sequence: CASSSRGGGAEAFF. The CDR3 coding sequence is TGCGCCAGCAGCTCTCGGGGGGGTGGGGCTGAAGCTTTCTTT.

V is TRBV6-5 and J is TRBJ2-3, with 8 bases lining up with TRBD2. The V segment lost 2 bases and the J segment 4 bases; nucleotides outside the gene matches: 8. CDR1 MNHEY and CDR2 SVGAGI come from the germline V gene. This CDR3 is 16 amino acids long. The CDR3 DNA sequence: TGTGCCAGCAGTTACGGGCGGGAGGCCTCGGCAGATACGCAGTATTTT. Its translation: CASSYGREASADTQYF.

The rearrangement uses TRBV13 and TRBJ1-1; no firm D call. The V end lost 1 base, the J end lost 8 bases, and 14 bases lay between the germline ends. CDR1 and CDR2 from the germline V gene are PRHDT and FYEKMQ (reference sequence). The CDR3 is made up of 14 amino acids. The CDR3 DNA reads TGTGCCAGCAGCTTAGTAAGAGGGTCCGTAGAAGCTTTCTTT. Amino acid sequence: CASSLVRGSVEAFF.

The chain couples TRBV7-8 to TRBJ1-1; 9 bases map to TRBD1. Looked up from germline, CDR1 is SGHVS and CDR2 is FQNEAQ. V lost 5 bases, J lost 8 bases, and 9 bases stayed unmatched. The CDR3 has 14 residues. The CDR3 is CASSLIQGASEAFF. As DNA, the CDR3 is TGTGCCAGCAGCCTGATACAGGGGGCGTCCGAAGCTTTCTTT.

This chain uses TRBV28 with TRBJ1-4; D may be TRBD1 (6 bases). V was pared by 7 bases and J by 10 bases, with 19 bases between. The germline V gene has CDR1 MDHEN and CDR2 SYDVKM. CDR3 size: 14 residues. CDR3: CASTGGQVGGKLFF. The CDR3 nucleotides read TGTGCCAGCACCGGGGGGCAAGTAGGGGGAAAACTGTTTTTT.

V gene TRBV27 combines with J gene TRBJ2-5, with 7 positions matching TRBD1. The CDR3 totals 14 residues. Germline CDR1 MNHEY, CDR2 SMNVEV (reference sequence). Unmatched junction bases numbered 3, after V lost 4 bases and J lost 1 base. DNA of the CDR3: TGTGCCAGCAGTTACAGGGGAACCCAAGAGACCCAGTACTTC. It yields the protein CASSYRGTQETQYF.

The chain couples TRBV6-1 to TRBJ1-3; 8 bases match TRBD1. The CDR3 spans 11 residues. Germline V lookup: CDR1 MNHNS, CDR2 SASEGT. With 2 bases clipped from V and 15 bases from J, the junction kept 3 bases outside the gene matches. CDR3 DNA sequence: TGTGCCAGCAGTGAATTGGACAGGGAATATTTT. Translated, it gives CASSELDREYF.

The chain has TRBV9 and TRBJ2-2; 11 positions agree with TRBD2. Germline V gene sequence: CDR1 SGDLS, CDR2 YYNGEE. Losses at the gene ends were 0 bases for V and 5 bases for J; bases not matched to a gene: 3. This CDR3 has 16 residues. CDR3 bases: TGTGCCAGCAGCGTAGCTGTAGCGGGGGGGACCGGGGAGCTGTTTTTT. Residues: CASSVAVAGGTGELFF.